This T cell receptor (beta chain) stems from a study of identical twins. Germline V gene data show CDR1 as LGHNT and CDR2 as FRNRAP. This CDR3 has 13 amino acids. V shed 4 bases and J 9 bases; nucleotides not matched to a gene: 7. Using its own MiXCR run on the 5' RACE reads, TCRdb lists one record per CDR3 protein. The table shows 400,000 to 600,000 distinct CDR3 sequences, with approximately 20% occurring only once. The data were also submitted as part of a second study, on yellow fever vaccine responses in identical twins.

The chain has TRBV12-5 and TRBJ1-1, with 8 bases fitting TRBD1. The sequence derives from a woman aged 18-29 years in good health. Sample: CD4+ T cells sorted from blood. CDR3 loop: CASGSRTGRQAFF. CDR3 bases: TGTGCTAGTGGTTCAAGGACAGGGCGGCAAGCTTTCTTT.